These T cell receptor beta chains were read from a single sample in a study of monozygotic twins with inflammatory bowel disease. TCRdb re-called the 5' RACE reads; one entry per CDR3 protein, DNA not given. This table lists about 160,000 distinct CDR3 sequences. What was sequenced was blood. The receptors come from a human donor with ulcerative colitis or Crohn's disease, or a healthy co-twin of an affected twin (not recorded which). Both conserved end residues are part of each CDR3.

j_call v_call cdr3_aa
TRBJ2-3 TRBV7-8 CASSLRDGLAGADTQYF
TRBJ1-3 TRBV13 CASSLDRGLSGNTIYF
TRBJ2-1 TRBV28 CASSSLAGRGRYNEQFF
TRBJ2-2 TRBV3-1 CASSQDPLAGVGPGELFF
TRBJ2-7 TRBV19 CASSIDRHGGIYEQYF
TRBJ2-3 TRBV5-4 CASIDKSTDTQYF
TRBJ2-7 TRBV12-3/TRBV12-4 CASSAAGPIYEQYF
TRBJ1-2 TRBV5-1 CASSKTTGTNYGYTF
TRBJ2-3 TRBV6-2/TRBV6-3 CASSASVRGTDTQYF
TRBJ1-2 TRBV29-1 CSVVTGNYGYTF
TRBJ1-5 TRBV12-3/TRBV12-4 CASSLGGNSNQPQHF
TRBJ2-7 TRBV28 CASSLYPGKKDSYEQYF
TRBJ1-6 TRBV29-1 CSVSTGLGSPLHF
TRBJ2-7 TRBV12-3/TRBV12-4 CASSSRGVTGEQYF
TRBJ2-7 TRBV5-1 CASRFGPSGDYEQYF
TRBJ1-2 TRBV12-3/TRBV12-4 CASSPGTDGYTF
TRBJ1-2 TRBV7-2 CASTPAGEFYGYTF
TRBJ2-3 TRBV11-2 CASSLNSAGAADTQYF
TRBJ2-3 TRBV20-1 CSAPDSGSTDTQYF
TRBJ1-4 TRBV18 CASSPQQGRGEKLFF
TRBJ2-5 TRBV20-1 CSARDGRETQYF
TRBJ2-7 TRBV29-1 CSVKTSGRSYEQYF
TRBJ2-3 TRBV28 CASSFRDQVTDTQYF
TRBJ1-3 TRBV7-9 CASGQVGGNTIYF
TRBJ2-1 TRBV9 CASSVAPVYNEQFF
TRBJ2-2 TRBV7-9 CASSLGQNTGEPFF
TRBJ1-5 TRBV20-1 CSATLLGIGNQPQHF
TRBJ2-7 TRBV30 CAWSFSLAGTRHEQYF
TRBJ1-1 TRBV7-2 CASSLRANTEAFF
TRBJ1-1 TRBV10-3 CAIGSSTEAFF
TRBJ2-7 TRBV7-6 CASSSGQARTYEQYF
TRBJ2-1 TRBV27 CASSFLTSGGNNEQFF
TRBJ2-7 TRBV27 CASSLGTSGMDEQYF
TRBJ1-1 TRBV4-2 CASSQDAGMNTEAFF
TRBJ2-5 TRBV5-1 CASSWTGDETQYF
TRBJ2-1 TRBV12-3/TRBV12-4 CASSREQGLNEQFF
TRBJ1-2 TRBV2 CASRQNYGYTF
TRBJ2-7 TRBV29-1 CSVEGINLSGRKDPYEQYF